What follows describes a single TCR beta chain. Its specificity is unknown. ViraFEST assay sequencing came after antigen-specific CD4+ T cells were expanded with viral peptide pools. After around nine days in culture, the CD4+ T cells were isolated. People in the vaccine group had not been infected with SARS-CoV-2 before, and their nucleocapsid antibodies were negative. Sequencing was performed with immunoSEQ multiplex PCR; in TCRdb, only in-frame clones are kept and a portion is missing. Of 30,000 to 35,000 clones in the sample, 73% were seen once. These data belong to a study of vaccination effects on CD4 cells after COVID-19. The sample here was CD4+ T cells from PBMCs cultured with HCoV-OC43 spike peptides, taken before COVID-19 vaccination. Subset of the sample: HCoV-OC43 spike overlapping peptide pool stimulation. The TCR sequence derives from a human donor who received a COVID-19 vaccine.

The CDR3 region is CASRATGTATYGYTF. Here the CDR3 DNA reads TGTGCCAGCAGGGCTACTGGGACAGCAACTTATGGCTACACCTTC. The chain uses TRBV14 and TRBJ1-2; 7 nucleotides line up with TRBD1. There are 15 residues in the CDR3. Unmatched junction bases numbered 12, after V lost 6 bases and J lost 5 bases. Germline V CDR1 and CDR2: SGHDN, FVKESK.